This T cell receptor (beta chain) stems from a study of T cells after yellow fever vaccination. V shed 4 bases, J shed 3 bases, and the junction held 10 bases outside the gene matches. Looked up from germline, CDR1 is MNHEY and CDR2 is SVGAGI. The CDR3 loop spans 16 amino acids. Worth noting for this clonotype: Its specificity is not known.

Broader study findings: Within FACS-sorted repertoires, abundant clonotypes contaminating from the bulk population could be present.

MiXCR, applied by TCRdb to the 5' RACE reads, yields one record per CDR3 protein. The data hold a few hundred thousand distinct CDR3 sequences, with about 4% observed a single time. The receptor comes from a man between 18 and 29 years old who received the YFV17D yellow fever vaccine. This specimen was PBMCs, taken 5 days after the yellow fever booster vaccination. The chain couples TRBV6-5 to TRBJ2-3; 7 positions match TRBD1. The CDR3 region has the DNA TGTGCCAGCAGTTCCACAACAGGGGATAGGACAGATACGCAGTATTTT. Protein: CASSSTTGDRTDTQYF.